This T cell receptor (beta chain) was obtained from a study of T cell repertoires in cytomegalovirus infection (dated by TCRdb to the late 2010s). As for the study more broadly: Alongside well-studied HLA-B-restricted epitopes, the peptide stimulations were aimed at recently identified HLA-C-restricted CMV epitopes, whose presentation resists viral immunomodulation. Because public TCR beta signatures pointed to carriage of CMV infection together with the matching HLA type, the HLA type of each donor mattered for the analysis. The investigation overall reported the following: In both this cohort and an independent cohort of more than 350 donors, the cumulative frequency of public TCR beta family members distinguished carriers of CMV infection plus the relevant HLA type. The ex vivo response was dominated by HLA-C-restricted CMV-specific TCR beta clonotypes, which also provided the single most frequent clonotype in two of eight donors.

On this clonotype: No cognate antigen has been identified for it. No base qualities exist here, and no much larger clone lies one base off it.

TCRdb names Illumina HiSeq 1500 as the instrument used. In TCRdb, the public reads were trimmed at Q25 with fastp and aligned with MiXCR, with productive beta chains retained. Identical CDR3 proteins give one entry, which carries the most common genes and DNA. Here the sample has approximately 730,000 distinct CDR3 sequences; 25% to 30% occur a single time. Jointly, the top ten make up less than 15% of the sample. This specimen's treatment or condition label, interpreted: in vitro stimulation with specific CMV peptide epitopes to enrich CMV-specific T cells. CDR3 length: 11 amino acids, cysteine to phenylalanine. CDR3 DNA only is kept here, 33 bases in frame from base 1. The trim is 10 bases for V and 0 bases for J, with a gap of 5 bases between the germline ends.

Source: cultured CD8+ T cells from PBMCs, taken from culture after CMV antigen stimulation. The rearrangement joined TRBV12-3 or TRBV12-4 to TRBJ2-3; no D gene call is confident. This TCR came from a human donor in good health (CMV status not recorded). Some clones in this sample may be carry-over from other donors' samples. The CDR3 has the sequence CATQSTDTQYF. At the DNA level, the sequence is TGTGCCACCCAAAGCACAGATACGCAGTATTTT.